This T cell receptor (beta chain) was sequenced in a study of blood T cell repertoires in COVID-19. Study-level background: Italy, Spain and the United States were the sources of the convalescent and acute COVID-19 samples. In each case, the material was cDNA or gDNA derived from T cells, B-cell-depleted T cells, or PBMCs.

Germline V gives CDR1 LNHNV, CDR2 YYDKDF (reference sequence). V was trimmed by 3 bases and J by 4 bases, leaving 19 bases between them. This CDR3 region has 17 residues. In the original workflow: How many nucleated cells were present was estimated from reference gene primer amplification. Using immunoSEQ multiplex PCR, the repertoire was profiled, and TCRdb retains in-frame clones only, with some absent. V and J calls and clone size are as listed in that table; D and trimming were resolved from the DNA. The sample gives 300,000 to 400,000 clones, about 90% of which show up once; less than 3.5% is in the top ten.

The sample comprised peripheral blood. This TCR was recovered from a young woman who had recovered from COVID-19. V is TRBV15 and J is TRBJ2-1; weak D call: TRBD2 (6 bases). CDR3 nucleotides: TGTGCCACCAGCAGCCATCTGGAGGGTCCTAATTACAATGAGCAGTTCTTC. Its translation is CATSSHLEGPNYNEQFF.